This TCR beta chain was sequenced for a study of shared clonotypes between healthy human individuals (dated by TCRdb to about 2020). Study-wide context: Two women and a few men aged 18 to 49 years were included in the cohort. For each donor, CD4 naive and CD4 memory were each run on three plates, CD8 naive on two plates, and CD8 memory on one plate. The study deeply sequenced blood TCR repertoires of five healthy adults to estimate repertoire size and the extent of clonotype sharing between individuals. Per donor, leukapheresis produced somewhere between about 0.85 and 8.9 billion PBMCs. To increase sequencing depth and limit assay-specific biases, different laboratories used diverse techniques to prepare libraries and sequence TCR repertoires.

CD8 naive samples were CD45RO-negative cells positively selected for CCR7, giving a CD45RA+CCR7+ population that excluded TemRA cells. The donors were healthy, HIV-negative adults who had no recently reported acute infections or vaccinations. Every donor was a Caucasian adult residing in Nashville, Tennessee, USA. Blood was collected by leukapheresis, and PBMCs were isolated by Ficoll-Histopaque density gradient centrifugation and then cryopreserved in liquid nitrogen vapor phase. Analytical flow cytometry was used to check the purity and quantity of each magnetically sorted T cell population. Genomic DNA was isolated from every sorted fraction and measured by UV absorbance on a Nanodrop 2000c. Using the deep immunoSEQ assay, TCR CDR3 regions were amplified from genomic DNA by multiplex PCR. For each cell subset, the extracted genomic DNA was distributed evenly across all wells of several immunoSEQ 96-well plates, and each plate served as one replicate. For sorted subsets, roughly 200 ng of genomic DNA, equivalent to roughly 30,000 T cell genomes, went into each replicate PCR. The purified libraries were quantified using a Qubit 3.0 fluorometer, sized with a Bioanalyzer 2100, and then quantified again using the KAPA Library Quantification kit. Every immunoSEQ 96-well plate was sequenced on a separate single-read 150-cycle Illumina NextSeq 550 flow cell. Turning to the authors' computational methods: Because the immunoSEQ output included only junctional sequences and no quality scores, the filtering could not be the same as the filtering used for full-length reads. Sequences were annotated with PyIR, a Python wrapper for IgBLAST v1.9, and V/J genes and CDR3 were assigned using IMGT germline references. Reads were removed for weak V/J assignments (E-value above 1e-6), missing CDR3, stop codons, out-of-frame junctions, or ambiguous translated residues. A V3J clonotype was defined by an identical inferred V gene, J gene, and CDR3 amino acid sequence. Percentage overlap between repertoires was calculated by dividing the number of shared unique clonotypes by the size of the smaller repertoire. Repertoire richness was assessed with RTK rarefaction, the Chao1 estimator, and Recon v2.1 estimates of unobserved clonotypes. Generation probabilities for all TCRbeta clonotypes obtained by the gDNA method from four donors were computed using OLGA. TCRdb obtained this table from immuneACCESS and retained in-frame rearrangements with V and J assigned. These tables miss some clones; where compared with another copy, unresolved V genes account for less than half of the shortfall, and the remainder is unexplained. That table furnishes V, J and clone size, whereas the DNA furnished D and trimming. This sample lists around 2,000,000 clones; just under 95% were detected once. The ten biggest clones cover roughly 1% of the sample.

Overall study results and their limits: Sampling was restricted to blood, and TCR repertoires in tissue are likely to differ from TCR repertoires in blood. Larger estimated clonotype richness was generally found for naive subsets than for memory subsets. Incomplete sequencing was indicated by rarefaction of sorted-subset datasets, despite the large sequencing depth. Pairwise subsampling indicated that sequencing depth was expected to affect the degree of clonotype sharing among donors. Clonotypes shared by all four sorted-subset donors showed higher generation probabilities than non-shared clonotypes. Around 5% of naive CD4, around 3.6% of naive CD8, approximately 2% of memory CD4, and around 0.42% of memory CD8 clonotypes were shared across several donors. Because the study included only a small number of donors, the genetic and exposure-history diversity represented was limited.

Regarding this clone: Its antigen remains unidentified. The record has no base qualities; no much larger clone is one base away.

This TCR was recovered from a man in his late teens or twenties in good health. Sample: naive CD8+ T cells sorted from blood. Explained via the paper, the cell subset or site label denotes: CD45RA+CCR7+.

The CDR3 reads CASSYWQAGDTGELFF. The DNA sequence reads TGTGCCAGCAGTTACTGGCAGGCGGGGGACACCGGGGAGCTGTTTTTT. The rearranged chain carries TRBV6-5 and TRBJ2-2; 7 bases in between match TRBD2. V lost 1 base and J lost 3 bases, and the count of bases not matched to a germline gene is 5. The CDR3 sequence holds 16 residues, the cysteine and phenylalanine included. Of the read, only the CDR3 DNA is kept; its 48 bases are in frame from base 1. Taken from the germline V gene, the CDR1 and CDR2 loops are MNHEY and SVGAGI.